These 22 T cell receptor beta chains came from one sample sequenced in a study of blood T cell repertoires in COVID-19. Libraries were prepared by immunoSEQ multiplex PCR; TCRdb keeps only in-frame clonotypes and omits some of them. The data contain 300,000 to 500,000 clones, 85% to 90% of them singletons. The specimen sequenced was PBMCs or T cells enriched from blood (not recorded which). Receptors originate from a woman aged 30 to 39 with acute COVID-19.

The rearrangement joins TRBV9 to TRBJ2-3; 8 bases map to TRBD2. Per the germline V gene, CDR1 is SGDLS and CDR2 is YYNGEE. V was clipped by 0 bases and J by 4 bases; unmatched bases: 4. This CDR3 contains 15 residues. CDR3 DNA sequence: TGTGCCAGCAGCGTAGCGGGGGGGCTGGCAGATACGCAGTATTTT. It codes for CASSVAGGLADTQYF.

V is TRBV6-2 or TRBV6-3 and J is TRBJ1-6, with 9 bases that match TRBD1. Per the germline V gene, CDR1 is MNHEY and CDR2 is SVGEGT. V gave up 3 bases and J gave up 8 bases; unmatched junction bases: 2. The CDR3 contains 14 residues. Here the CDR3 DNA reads TGTGCCAGCAGTTATGACAGGGGGGATTCACCCCTCCACTTT. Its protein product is CASSYDRGDSPLHF.

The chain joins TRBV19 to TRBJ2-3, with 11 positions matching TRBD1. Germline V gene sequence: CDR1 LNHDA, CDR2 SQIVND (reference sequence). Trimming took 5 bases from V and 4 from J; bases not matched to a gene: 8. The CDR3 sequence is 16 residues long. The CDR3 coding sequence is TGTGCCAGTAGTGACCCGGGACAGGGGGGCGCAGATACGCAGTATTTT. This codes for CASSDPGQGGADTQYF.

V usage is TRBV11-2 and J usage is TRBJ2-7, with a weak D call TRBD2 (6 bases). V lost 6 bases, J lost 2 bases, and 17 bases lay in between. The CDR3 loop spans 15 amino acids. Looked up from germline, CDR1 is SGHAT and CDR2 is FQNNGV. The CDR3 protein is CASSYFGTGAYEQYF. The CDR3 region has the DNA TGTGCCAGCAGTTACTTCGGGACGGGAGCCTACGAGCAGTACTTC. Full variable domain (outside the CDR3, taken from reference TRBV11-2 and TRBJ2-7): EAGVAQSPRYKIIEKRQSVAFWCNPISGHATLYWYQQILGQGPKLLIQFQNNGVVDDSQLPKDRFSAERLKGVDSTLKIQPAKLEDSAVYLCASSYFGTGAYEQYFGPGTRLTVT.

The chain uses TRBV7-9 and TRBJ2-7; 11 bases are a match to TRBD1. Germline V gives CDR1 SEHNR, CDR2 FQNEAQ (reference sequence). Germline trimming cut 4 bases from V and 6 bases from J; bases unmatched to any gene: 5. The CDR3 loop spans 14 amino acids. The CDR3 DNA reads TGTGCCAGCAGCTGGACAGGGGGCTTATCCGAGCAGTACTTC. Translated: CASSWTGGLSEQYF.

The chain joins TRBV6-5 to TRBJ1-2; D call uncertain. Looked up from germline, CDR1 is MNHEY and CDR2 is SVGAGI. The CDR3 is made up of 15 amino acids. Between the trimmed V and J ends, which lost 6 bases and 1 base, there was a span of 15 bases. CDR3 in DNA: TGTGCCAGCAGAGAGACGGAGAATTTTAACTATGGCTACACCTTC. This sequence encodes CASRETENFNYGYTF.

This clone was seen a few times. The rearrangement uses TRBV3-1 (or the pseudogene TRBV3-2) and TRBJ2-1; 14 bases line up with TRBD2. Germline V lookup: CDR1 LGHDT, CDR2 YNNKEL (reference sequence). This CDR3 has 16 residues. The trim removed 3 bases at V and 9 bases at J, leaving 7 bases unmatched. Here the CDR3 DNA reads TGTGCCAGCAGCCATGGGACTAGCGGGGGACTAGGTGAGCAGTTCTTC. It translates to CASSHGTSGGLGEQFF.

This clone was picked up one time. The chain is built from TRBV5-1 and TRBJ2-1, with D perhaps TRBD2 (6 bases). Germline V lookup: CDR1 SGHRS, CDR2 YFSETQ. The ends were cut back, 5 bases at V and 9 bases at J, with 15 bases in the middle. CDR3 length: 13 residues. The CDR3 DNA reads TGCGCCAGCAGGTGGGACTCCTTAGGTGAGCAGTTCTTC. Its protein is CASRWDSLGEQFF.

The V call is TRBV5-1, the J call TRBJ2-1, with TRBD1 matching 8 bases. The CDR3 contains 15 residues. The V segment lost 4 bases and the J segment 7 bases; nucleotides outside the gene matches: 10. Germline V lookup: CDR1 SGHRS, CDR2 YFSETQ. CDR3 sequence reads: CASSTPGQAPNEQFF. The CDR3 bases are TGCGCCAGCAGCACGCCGGGACAGGCTCCTAATGAGCAGTTCTTC.

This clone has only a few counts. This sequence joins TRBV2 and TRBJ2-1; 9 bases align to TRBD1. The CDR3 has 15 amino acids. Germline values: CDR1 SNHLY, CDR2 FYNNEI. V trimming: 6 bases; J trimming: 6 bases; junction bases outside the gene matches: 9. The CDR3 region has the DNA TGTGCCAGCAGCCGAGACAGGGGGGCCCTCAATGAGCAGTTCTTC. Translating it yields CASSRDRGALNEQFF.

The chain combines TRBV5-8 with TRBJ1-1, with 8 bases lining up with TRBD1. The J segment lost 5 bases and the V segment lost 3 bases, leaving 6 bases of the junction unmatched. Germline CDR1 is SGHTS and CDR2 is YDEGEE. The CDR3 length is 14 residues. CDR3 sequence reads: CASSSGTGLTEAFF. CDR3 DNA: TGTGCCAGCAGCTCCGGGACAGGTTTGACTGAAGCTTTCTTT.

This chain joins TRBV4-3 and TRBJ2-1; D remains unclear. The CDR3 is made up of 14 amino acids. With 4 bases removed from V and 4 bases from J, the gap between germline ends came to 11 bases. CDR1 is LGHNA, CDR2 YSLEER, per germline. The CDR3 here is CASSPHLGYNEQFF. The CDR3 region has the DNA TGCGCCAGCAGCCCCCACCTCGGGTACAATGAGCAGTTCTTC.

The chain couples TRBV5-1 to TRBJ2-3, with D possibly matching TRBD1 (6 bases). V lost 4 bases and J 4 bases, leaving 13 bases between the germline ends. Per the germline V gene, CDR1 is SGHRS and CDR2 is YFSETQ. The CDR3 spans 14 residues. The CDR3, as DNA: TGCGCCAGCAGCGAGTTTCAGGGGTCAGATACGCAGTATTTT. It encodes CASSEFQGSDTQYF.

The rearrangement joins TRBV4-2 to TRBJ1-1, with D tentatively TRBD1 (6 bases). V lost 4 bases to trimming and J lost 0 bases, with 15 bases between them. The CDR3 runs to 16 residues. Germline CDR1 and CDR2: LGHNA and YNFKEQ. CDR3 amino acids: CASSPAGTTLNTEAFF. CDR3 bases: TGTGCCAGCAGCCCAGCCGGGACAACCCTGAACACTGAAGCTTTCTTT.

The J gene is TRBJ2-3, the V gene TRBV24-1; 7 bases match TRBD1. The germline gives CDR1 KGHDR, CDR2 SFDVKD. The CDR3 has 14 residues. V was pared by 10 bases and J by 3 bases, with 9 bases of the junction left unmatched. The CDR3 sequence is CATGALQGTDTQYF. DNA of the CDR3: TGTGCCACTGGGGCTCTACAGGGGACAGATACGCAGTATTTT.

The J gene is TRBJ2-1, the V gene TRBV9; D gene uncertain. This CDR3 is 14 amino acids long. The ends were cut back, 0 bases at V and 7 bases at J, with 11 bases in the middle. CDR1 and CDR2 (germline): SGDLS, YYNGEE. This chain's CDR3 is CASSVGGPRNEQFF. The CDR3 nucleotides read TGTGCCAGCAGCGTAGGAGGCCCCCGGAATGAGCAGTTCTTC.

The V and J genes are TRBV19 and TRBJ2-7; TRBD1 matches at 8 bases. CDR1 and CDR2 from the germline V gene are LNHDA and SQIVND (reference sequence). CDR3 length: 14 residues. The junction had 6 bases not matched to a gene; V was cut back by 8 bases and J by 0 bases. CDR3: CASQRGTGSYEQYF. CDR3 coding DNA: TGTGCCAGTCAAAGGGGGACAGGCTCCTACGAGCAGTACTTC.

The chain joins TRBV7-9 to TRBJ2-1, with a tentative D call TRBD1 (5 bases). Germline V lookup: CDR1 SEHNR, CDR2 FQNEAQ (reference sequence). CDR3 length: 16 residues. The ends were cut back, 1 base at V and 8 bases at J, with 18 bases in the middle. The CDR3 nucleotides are TGTGCCAGCAGCTTAGTTGGTGTCAGGGATATGGATGAGCAGTTCTTC. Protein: CASSLVGVRDMDEQFF.

The CDR3 region is CASSPDSHEQYF. The CDR3 region has the DNA TGTGCCAGCAGTCCCGACAGCCACGAGCAGTACTTC. The chain is built from TRBV6-5 and TRBJ2-7; D is perhaps TRBD1 (5 bases). V was pared by 5 bases and J by 5 bases, with 10 bases between. The CDR3 runs 12 residues. Germline V gives CDR1 MNHEY, CDR2 SVGAGI.

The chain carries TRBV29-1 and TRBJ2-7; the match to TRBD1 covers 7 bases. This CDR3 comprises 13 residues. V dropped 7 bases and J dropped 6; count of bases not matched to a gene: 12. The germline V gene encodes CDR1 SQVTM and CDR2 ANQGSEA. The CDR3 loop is CSGGQVAGGEQYF. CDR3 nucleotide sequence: TGCAGCGGCGGACAGGTTGCGGGCGGCGAGCAGTACTTC.

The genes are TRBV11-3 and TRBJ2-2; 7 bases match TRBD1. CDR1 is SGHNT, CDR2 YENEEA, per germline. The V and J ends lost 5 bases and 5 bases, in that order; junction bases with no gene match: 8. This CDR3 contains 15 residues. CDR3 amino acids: CASSRRDSSTGELFF. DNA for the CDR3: TGTGCCAGCAGCCGCCGGGACAGTTCTACCGGGGAGCTGTTTTTT.

The CDR3 region is CAIRADFATNEKLFF. In DNA, the CDR3 is TGTGCCATCAGGGCAGACTTTGCAACTAATGAAAAACTGTTTTTT. The chain recombines TRBV10-3 with TRBJ1-4; the D is unclear. This CDR3 comprises 15 residues. V was trimmed by 6 bases and J by 0 bases, leaving 11 bases between them. From germline, CDR1 is ENHRY and CDR2 SYGVKD.